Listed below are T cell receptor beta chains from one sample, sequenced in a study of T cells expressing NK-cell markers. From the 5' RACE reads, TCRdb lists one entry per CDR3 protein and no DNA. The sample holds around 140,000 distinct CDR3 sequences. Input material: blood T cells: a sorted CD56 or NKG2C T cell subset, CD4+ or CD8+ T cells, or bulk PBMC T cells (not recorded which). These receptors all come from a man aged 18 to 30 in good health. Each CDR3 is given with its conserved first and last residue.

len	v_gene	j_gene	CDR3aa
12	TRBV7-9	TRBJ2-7	CASSPTSDEQYF
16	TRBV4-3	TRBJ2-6	CASSQDPDSGANVLTF
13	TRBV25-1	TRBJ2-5	CASSPWTAETQYF
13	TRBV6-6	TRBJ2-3	CASMTGDSDTQYF
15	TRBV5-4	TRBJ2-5	CASRLVESVQETQYF
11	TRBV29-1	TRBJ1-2	CSAGTDYGYTF
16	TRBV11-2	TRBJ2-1	CASSLITASSYNEQFF
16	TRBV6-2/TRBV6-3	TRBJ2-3	CASSPTEAGGADTQYF
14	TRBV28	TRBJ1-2	CASSRTGENYGYTF
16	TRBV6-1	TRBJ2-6	CASSGAQGSGANVLTF
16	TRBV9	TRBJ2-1	CASSSPGGSSYNEQFF
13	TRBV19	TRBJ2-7	CASSFSSSYEQYF
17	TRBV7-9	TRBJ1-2	CASSAPGQGPIKRSYTF
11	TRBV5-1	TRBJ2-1	CASSFTEEQFF
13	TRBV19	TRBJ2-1	CASSIARDVEQFF
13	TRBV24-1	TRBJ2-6	CATENSGANVLTF
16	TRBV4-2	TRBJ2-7	CASSPEGTGGPYEQYF
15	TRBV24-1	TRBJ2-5	CATSSGPFNQETQYF
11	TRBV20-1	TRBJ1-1	CSASFDGRAFF
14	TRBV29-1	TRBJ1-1	CSVEDVGVPTEAFF
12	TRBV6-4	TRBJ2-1	CASSDNGLSQFF
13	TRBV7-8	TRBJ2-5	CASSARYQETQYF
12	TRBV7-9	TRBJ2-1	CASSLGSGAKFF
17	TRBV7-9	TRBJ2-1	CASFVSLAGATYNEQFF
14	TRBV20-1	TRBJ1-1	CSARDLGTGPEAFF
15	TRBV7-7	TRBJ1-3	CASSPSRGSGNTIYF
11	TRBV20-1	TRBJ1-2	CSASGSYGYTF
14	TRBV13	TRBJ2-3	CASSPFQLTDTQYF
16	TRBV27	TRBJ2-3	CASSWLGPRQSDTQYF
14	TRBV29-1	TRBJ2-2	CSVERGRGTGELFF
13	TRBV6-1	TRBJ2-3	CASRGAPSYTQYF
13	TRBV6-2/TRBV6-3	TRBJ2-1	CASSRFGGNEQFF
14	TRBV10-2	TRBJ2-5	CASSESRSQETQYF
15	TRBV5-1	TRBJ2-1	CASSPQGGFYNEQFF
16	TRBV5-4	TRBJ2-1	CASSLEATSSYNEQFF
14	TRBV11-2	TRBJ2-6	CASSTESGANVLTF
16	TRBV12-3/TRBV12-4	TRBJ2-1	CASSFRRTSVFDEQFF
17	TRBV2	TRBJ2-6	CASSDYDRLSGANVLTF
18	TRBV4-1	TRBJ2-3	CASSTRTSGEEITDTQYF
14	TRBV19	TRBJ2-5	CASSMGSGGETQYF
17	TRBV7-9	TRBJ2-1	CASSPIPTGASYNEQFF
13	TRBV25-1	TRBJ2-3	CASSLGREDTQYF
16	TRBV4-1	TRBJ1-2	CASSQGSDRGHYGYTF
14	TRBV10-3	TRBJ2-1	CAISDPGGPNEQFF
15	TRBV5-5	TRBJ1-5	CASSLDGVSNQPQHF
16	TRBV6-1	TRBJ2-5	CASSLGTSGSMETQYF